These 18 T cell receptor beta chains share one sample of origin, sequenced in a study of cytomegalovirus exposure and HLA in healthy donors. This PCR relied on a set of 60 Vbeta primers and 13 Jbeta primers. The method was immunoSEQ multiplex PCR; TCRdb's version includes in-frame clones alone and lacks a portion of them. The data show fewer than 250,000 clones, 60% to 80% seen once. Sequencing was carried out using PBMCs. The origin of the receptors is a male donor in good health and CMV-seronegative.

This chain links TRBV30 with TRBJ2-1, with D perhaps matching TRBD2 (7 bases). The V and J ends lost 3 bases and 10 bases respectively, with 22 bases between them. Per germline, CDR1 GTSNPN and CDR2 SVGIG (reference sequence). The CDR3 extends over 15 amino acids. The CDR3 here is CAWRLRGPRGLEQFF. CDR3 nucleotide sequence: TGTGCCTGGAGGTTACGGGGGCCGCGGGGGTTAGAGCAGTTCTTC.

Note on this clone: Relative to the germline gene, one junction end is altered; a read error may explain this. Additional DNA sequences in this sample encode the identical CDR3. The chain employs TRBV15 and TRBJ2-1, with D perhaps matching TRBD2 (7 bases). The CDR3 covers 16 residues. Per germline, CDR1 LNHNV and CDR2 YYDKDF (reference sequence). The CDR3 DNA sequence: TGTGCCACCAGCAGAGATGGGGGGGGCTCCTACAATGAGCAATTCTTC. It translates to CATSRDGGGSYNEQFF.

The chain carries TRBV7-9 and TRBJ2-1; 8 bases match TRBD2. The CDR3 is 16 amino acids. Losses at the gene ends were 5 bases for V and 2 bases for J; bases not matched to a gene: 8. Germline V gene lookup returns CDR1 SEHNR and CDR2 FQNEAQ (reference sequence). The CDR3 here is CASSLSGKKAYNEQFF. The CDR3, as DNA: TGTGCCAGCAGCCTTAGCGGGAAGAAAGCCTACAATGAGCAGTTCTTC. Variable domain in full (rest from reference TRBV7-9 and TRBJ2-1): DTGVSQNPRHKITKRGQNVTFRCDPISEHNRLYWYRQTLGQGPEFLTYFQNEAQLEKSRLLSDRFSAERPKGSFSTLEIQRTEQGDSAMYLCASSLSGKKAYNEQFFGPGTRLTVL.

This clone was observed a few times. The genes are TRBV10-3 and TRBJ2-3, with 10 bases that match TRBD1. The CDR3 runs to 15 residues. The J segment lost 5 bases and the V segment lost 6 bases, leaving 8 bases of the junction unmatched. Per germline, CDR1 ENHRY and CDR2 SYGVKD. CDR3 sequence (DNA): TGTGCCATCAGGTCCGGGACAGGGGTAAGAGATACGCAGTATTTT. This gives the protein CAIRSGTGVRDTQYF.

The gene calls are TRBV2 and TRBJ1-5, with a weak D call TRBD1 (6 bases). CDR1 and CDR2 (germline): SNHLY, FYNNEI. This CDR3 is built from 14 residues. The germline V and J ends were trimmed by 3 bases and 1 base, with 7 bases remaining between them. The CDR3, as DNA: TGTGCCAGCAGTGAGGACAGCAGCAATCAGCCCCAGCATTTT. As protein: CASSEDSSNQPQHF.

The chain combines TRBV6-1 with TRBJ1-1, with unresolved D. Deletions cut 4 bases from V and 2 bases from J, with 5 bases between. The CDR3 loop spans 12 amino acids. Per germline, CDR1 MNHNS and CDR2 SASEGT. CDR3 sequence: CASSAVNTEAFF. As DNA, the CDR3 is TGTGCCAGCAGTGCGGTAAACACTGAAGCTTTCTTT.

In its sample, this clone was seen a few times. Other DNA sequences in the same sample also yield this CDR3. The rearrangement uses TRBV7-9 and TRBJ1-1, with D perhaps matching TRBD1 (5 bases). CDR3 size: 13 residues. Trimming left V 4 bases short and J 1 base short, with 7 bases between. Germline CDR1 SEHNR, CDR2 FQNEAQ (reference sequence). CDR3 in DNA: TGTGCCAGCAGCTCTCAGGGGAACACTGAAGCTTTCTTT. This translates into CASSSQGNTEAFF.

The chain employs TRBV5-6 and TRBJ2-1; 11 bases are shared with TRBD2. V trimming: 1 base; J trimming: 7 bases; junction bases outside the gene matches: 7. The CDR3 is 16 amino acids. CDR1 SGHDT and CDR2 YYEEEE come from the germline V gene. CDR3 sequence reads: CASSLIEASGRNEQFF. CDR3 DNA sequence: TGTGCCAGCAGCTTGATAGAGGCTAGCGGGAGGAATGAGCAGTTCTTC.

In DNA form, the CDR3 reads TGTGCCAGCAGCTCTGGACAGAACACCGGGGAGCTGTTTTTT. Translated, it gives CASSSGQNTGELFF. This chain links TRBV7-6 with TRBJ2-2; D is perhaps TRBD1 (5 bases). The V and J ends lost 4 bases and 1 base respectively, with 7 bases between them. Germline CDR1 SGHVS, CDR2 FNYEAQ. This CDR3 is 14 amino acids long.

The CDR3 protein is CASQARGGISYEQYF. Written as DNA, the CDR3 is TGTGCCAGCCAGGCGAGGGGAGGGATCTCCTACGAGCAGTACTTC. The chain carries TRBV27 and TRBJ2-7, with 7 positions matching TRBD2. The CDR3 is 15 amino acids. Germline V lookup: CDR1 MNHEY, CDR2 SMNVEV (reference sequence). V lost 8 bases and J lost 0; bases outside the gene matches: 10.

This chain joins TRBV5-4 and TRBJ1-2, with TRBD1 identical over 8 bases. The CDR3 covers 16 residues. Trimming took 3 bases from V and 4 from J; bases not matched to a gene: 11. In germline, CDR1 is SGHNT, CDR2 YYREEE (reference sequence). Written as DNA, the CDR3 is TGTGCCAGCAGCTGGGGGCAGGGGGCGCAAGTCTATGGCTACACCTTC. It codes for CASSWGQGAQVYGYTF.

The chain uses TRBV28 and TRBJ1-1; D remains ambiguous. The V gene lost 5 bases and the J gene lost 4 bases, with 11 bases spanning the gap. The CDR3 totals 13 residues. The V gene's germline CDR1 is MDHEN and CDR2 SYDVKM. CDR3 region: CASSPRPGTEAFF. For the CDR3, the DNA is TGTGCCAGCAGTCCACGACCGGGCACTGAAGCTTTCTTT.

The chain is built from TRBV4-3 and TRBJ2-5, with D tentatively TRBD2 (6 bases). The CDR3 runs 16 residues. Germline CDR1 is LGHNA and CDR2 is YSLEER. V lost 1 base and J lost 5, with 17 bases in between. The CDR3 nucleotides are TGCGCCAGCAGCCAAGGGACGGGGGTCTCTGTGGAGACCCAGTACTTC. Its translation: CASSQGTGVSVETQYF.

This chain connects TRBV5-1 to TRBJ2-3, with a tentative D call TRBD1 (6 bases). This CDR3 comprises 15 residues. Germline V gene lookup returns CDR1 SGHRS and CDR2 YFSETQ. The V gene lost 4 bases and the J gene lost 2 bases, with 14 bases spanning the gap. CDR3 loop: CASSPTGINTDTQYF. DNA for the CDR3: TGCGCCAGCAGCCCGACAGGTATTAACACAGATACGCAGTATTTT. Based on the CDR3 plus reference TRBV5-1 and TRBJ2-3, the full variable domain is KAGVTQTPRYLIKTRGQQVTLSCSPISGHRSVSWYQQTPGQGLQFLFEYFSETQRNKGNFPGRFSGRQFSNSRSEMNVSTLELGDSALYLCASSPTGINTDTQYFGPGTRLTVL.

This chain uses TRBV27 with TRBJ2-5; a weak D match, TRBD2 (6 bases). V was shortened by 5 bases and J by 2 bases, with 12 bases between the two germline ends. CDR3 size: 14 residues. Germline CDR1 and CDR2: MNHEY and SMNVEV (reference sequence). Written as DNA, the CDR3 is TGTGCCAGCAGTGGGGGTGGGGGGCAAGAGACCCAGTACTTC. Protein sequence: CASSGGGGQETQYF.

CDR3 region: CASGYNPSGQETQYF. CDR3 DNA: TGCGCCAGCGGGTATAACCCTAGCGGCCAAGAGACCCAGTACTTC. The rearrangement joins TRBV5-1 to TRBJ2-5, with 7 positions matching TRBD2. The CDR3 totals 15 residues. Germline V lookup: CDR1 SGHRS, CDR2 YFSETQ. After removal of 7 bases from V and 1 base from J, the junction contained 10 bases not matched to a gene.

The chain has TRBV28 and TRBJ2-7; perhaps TRBD2 as D (6 bases). Per the germline V gene, CDR1 is MDHEN and CDR2 is SYDVKM. V was pared by 6 bases and J by 4 bases, with 10 bases between. The CDR3 is 12 residues long. In DNA, the CDR3 is TGTGCCAGCAGGGGGGGAATTTACGAGCAGTACTTC. It codes for CASRGGIYEQYF.

V is TRBV5-6 and J is TRBJ2-2, with TRBD2 identical over 8 bases. Germline V gene sequence: CDR1 SGHDT, CDR2 YYEEEE. V was pared by 0 bases and J by 6 bases, with 7 bases of the junction left unmatched. The CDR3 has 16 residues. In DNA form, the CDR3 reads TGTGCCAGCAGCTTGGAAGCTAGCGGGTATGCCGGGGAGCTGTTTTTT. Translated: CASSLEASGYAGELFF.